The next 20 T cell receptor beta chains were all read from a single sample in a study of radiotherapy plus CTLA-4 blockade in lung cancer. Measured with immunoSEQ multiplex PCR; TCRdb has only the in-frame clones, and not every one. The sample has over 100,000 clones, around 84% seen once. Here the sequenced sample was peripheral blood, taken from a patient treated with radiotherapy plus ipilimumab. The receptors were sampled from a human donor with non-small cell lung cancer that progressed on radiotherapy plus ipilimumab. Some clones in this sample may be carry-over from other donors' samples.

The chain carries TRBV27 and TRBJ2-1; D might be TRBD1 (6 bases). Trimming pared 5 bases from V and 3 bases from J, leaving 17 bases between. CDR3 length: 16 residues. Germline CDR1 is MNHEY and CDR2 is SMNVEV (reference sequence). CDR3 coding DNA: TGTGCCAGCAGTCCATATACAGGGTATGACTACAATGAGCAGTTCTTC. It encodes CASSPYTGYDYNEQFF.

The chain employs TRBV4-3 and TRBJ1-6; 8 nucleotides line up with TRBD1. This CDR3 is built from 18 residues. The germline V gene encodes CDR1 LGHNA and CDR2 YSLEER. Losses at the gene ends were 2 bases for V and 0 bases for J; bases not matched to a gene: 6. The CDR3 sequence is CASSQMGQESSYNSPLHF. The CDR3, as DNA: TGCGCCAGCAGCCAAATGGGACAGGAAAGCTCCTATAATTCACCCCTCCACTTT.

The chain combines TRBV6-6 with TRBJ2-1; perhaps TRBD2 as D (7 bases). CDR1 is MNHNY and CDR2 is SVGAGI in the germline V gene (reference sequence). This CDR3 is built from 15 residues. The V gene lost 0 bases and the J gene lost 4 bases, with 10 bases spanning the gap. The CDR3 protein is CASSYSGGPYNEQFF. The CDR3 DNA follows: TGTGCCAGCAGTTACTCGGGGGGGCCTTACAATGAGCAGTTCTTC.

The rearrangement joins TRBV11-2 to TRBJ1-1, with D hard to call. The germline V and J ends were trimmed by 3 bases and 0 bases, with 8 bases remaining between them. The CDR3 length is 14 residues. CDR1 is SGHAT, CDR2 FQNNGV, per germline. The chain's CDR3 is CASSFSTLNTEAFF. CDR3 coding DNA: TGTGCCAGCAGCTTTAGCACCTTGAACACTGAAGCTTTCTTT.

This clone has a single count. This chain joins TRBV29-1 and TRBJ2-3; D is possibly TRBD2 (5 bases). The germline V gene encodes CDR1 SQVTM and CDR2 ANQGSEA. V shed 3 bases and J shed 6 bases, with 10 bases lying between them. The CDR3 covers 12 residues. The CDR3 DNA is TGCAGCGTTGAGGAGGTCGCGGATACGCAGTATTTT. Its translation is CSVEEVADTQYF.

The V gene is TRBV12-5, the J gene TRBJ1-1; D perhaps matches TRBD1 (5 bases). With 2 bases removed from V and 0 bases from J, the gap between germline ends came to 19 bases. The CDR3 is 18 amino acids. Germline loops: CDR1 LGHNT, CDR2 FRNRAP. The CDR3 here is CASGLNIGRGTLNTEAFF. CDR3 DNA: TGTGCTAGTGGTTTGAATATTGGGCGAGGGACCCTGAACACTGAAGCTTTCTTT.

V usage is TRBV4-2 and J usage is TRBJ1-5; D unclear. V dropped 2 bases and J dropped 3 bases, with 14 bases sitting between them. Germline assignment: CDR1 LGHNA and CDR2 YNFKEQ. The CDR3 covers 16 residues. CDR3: CASSQFPKGINQPQHF. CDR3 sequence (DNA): TGTGCCAGCAGCCAATTCCCCAAGGGAATCAATCAGCCCCAGCATTTT.

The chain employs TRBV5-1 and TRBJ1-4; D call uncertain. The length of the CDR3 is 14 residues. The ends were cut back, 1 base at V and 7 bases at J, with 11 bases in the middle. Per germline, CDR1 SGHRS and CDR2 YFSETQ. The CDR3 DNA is TGCGCCAGCAGCTTGTCGGCGGATGGTGAAAAACTGTTTTTT. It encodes CASSLSADGEKLFF.

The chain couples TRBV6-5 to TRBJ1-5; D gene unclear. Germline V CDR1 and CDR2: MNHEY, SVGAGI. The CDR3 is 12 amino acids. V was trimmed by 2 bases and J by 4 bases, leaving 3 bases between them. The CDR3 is CASSYGNQPQHF. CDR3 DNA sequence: TGTGCCAGCAGTTACGGAAATCAGCCCCAGCATTTT.

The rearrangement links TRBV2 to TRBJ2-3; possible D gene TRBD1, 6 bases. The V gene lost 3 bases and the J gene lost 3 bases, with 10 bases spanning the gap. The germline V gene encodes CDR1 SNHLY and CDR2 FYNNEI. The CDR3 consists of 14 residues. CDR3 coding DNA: TGTGCCAGCAGTGACTTACAGGGTACAGATACGCAGTATTTT. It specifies CASSDLQGTDTQYF.

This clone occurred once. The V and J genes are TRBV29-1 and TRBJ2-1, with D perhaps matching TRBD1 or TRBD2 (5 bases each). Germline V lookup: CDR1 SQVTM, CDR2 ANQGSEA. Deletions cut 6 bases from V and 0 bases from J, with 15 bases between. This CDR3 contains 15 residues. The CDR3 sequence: CSVAGTASSYNEQFF. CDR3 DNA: TGCAGCGTCGCAGGGACCGCGAGCTCCTACAATGAGCAGTTCTTC.

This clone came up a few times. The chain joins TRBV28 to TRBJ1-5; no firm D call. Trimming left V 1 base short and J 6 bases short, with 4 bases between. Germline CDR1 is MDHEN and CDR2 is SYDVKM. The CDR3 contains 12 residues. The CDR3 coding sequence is TGTGCCAGCAGTTTATTGAGTCAGCCCCAGCATTTT. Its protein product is CASSLLSQPQHF. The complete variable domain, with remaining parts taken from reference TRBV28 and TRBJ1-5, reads DVKVTQSSRYLVKRTGEKVFLECVQDMDHENMFWYRQDPGLGLRLIYFSYDVKMKEKGDIPEGYSVSREKKERFSLILESASTNQTSMYLCASSLLSQPQHFGDGTRLSIL.

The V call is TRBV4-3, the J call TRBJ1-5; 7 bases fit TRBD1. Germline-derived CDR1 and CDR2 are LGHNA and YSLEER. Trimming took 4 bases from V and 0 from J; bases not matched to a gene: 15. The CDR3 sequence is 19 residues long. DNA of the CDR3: TGCGCCAGCAGCCCCCGACCCCCTACAGGGGATTATAGCAATCAGCCCCAGCATTTT. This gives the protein CASSPRPPTGDYSNQPQHF.

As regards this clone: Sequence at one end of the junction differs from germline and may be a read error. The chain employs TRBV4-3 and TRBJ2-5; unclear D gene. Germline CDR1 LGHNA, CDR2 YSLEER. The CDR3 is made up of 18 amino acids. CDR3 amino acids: CASSQDLRLATLQGTQYF. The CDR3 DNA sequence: TGCGCCAGCAGCCAAGATCTTAGGTTGGCTACCCTACAAGGGACCCAGTACTTC.

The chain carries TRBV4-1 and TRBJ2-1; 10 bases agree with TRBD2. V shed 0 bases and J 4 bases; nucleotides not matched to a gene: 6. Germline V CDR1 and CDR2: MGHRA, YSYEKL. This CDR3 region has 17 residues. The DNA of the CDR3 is TGCGCCAGCAGCCAAGACGTACTAGCGGGGCCGTACAATGAGCAGTTCTTC. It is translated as CASSQDVLAGPYNEQFF.

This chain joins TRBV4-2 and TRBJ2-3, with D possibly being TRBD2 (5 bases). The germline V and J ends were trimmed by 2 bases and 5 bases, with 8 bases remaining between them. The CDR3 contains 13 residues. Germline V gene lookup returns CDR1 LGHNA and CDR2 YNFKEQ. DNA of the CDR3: TGTGCCAGCAGCCAACCCGCGGGAGATACGCAGTATTTT. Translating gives CASSQPAGDTQYF.

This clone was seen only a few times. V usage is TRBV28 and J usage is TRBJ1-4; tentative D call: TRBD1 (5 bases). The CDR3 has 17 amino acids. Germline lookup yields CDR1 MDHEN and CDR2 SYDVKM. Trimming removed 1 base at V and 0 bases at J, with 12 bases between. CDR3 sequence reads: CASSLFSQAATNEKLFF. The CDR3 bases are TGTGCCAGCAGTTTATTTTCACAGGCCGCAACTAATGAAAAACTGTTTTTT.

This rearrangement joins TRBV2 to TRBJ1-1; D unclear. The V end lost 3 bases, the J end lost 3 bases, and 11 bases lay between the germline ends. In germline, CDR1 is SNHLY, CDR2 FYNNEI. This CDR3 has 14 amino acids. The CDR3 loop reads CASSDYGGYTEAFF. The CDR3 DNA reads TGTGCCAGCAGTGACTATGGTGGCTACACTGAAGCTTTCTTT.

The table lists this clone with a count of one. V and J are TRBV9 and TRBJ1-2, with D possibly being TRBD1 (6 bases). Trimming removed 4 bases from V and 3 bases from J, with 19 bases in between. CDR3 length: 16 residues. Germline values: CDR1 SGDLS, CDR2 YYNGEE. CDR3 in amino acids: CASSTRRDTSYYGYTF. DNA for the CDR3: TGTGCCAGCAGCACAAGACGGGACACCTCATACTATGGCTACACCTTC.

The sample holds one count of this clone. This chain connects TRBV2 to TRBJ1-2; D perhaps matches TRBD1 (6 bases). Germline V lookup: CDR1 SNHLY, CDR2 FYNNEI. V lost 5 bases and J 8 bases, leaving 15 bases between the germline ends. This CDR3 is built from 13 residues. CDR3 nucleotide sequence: TGTGCCAGCAGTCCTACAGGGTTTTACGGCTACACCTTC. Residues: CASSPTGFYGYTF.